This entry concerns a single TCR beta chain. The data belong to a study of T cell clones after liver transplantation. CDR1 MNHEY and CDR2 SMNVEV come from the germline V gene (reference sequence). The V and J ends lost 5 bases and 0 bases respectively, with 7 bases between them. The CDR3 sequence is 14 residues long. Clones were sequenced by immunoSEQ multiplex PCR, and TCRdb holds only the in-frame ones, with some missing. The sample yields fewer than 45,000 clones, just over 85% seen once. Sample: CD4+ T cells from blood, taken 24 months after liver transplant. This TCR was sampled from a human patient who received a liver transplant. The T cells may come from the graft donor. The chain couples TRBV27 to TRBJ2-2; the D is unclear. The CDR3 DNA reads as TGTGCCAGCAGTCTCTCGCCGAACACCGGGGAGCTGTTTTTT. Its translation is CASSLSPNTGELFF.